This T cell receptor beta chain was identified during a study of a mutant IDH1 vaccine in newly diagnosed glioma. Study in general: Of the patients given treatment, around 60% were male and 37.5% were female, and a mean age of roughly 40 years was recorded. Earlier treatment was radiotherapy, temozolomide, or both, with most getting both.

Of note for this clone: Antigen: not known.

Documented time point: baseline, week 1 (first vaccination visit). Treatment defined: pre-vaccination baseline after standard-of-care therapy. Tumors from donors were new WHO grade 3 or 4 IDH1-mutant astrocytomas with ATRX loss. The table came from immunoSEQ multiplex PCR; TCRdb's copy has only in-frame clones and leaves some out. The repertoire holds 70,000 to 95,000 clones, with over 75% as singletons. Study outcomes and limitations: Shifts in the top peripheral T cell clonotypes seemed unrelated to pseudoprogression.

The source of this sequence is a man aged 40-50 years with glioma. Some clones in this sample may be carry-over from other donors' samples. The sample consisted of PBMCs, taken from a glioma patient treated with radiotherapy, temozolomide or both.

The CDR3 DNA reads TGCGCCAGCAGTGAGTCGGCTACAGGGAATAATGAAGCTTTCTTT. Translation gives CASSESATGNNEAFF. The chain links TRBV10-2 to TRBJ1-1, with D possibly matching TRBD1 (6 bases). This CDR3 is built from 15 residues. Looked up from germline, CDR1 is WSHSY and CDR2 is SAAADI. The V gene lost 0 bases and the J gene lost 7 bases, with 15 bases spanning the gap.